One T cell receptor (beta chain) is described in this entry. The sorting of naive CD8 T cells used the CD8+CD4-CCR7+CD45RA+ phenotype. This sample stems from a study of molecular identifiers for immune sequencing clone quantification. Study-wide context: Across replicate runs, RNA obtained from around 20,000 or 100,000 naive CD8 cells was divided into five, with four undergoing sequencing.

Methods described previously were used for bulk TCR libraries, and listed TCR primers were applied. TCRdb reprocessed the PCR reads with MiXCR, giving one entry per CDR3 protein. The repertoire consists of over 600,000 distinct CDR3 sequences, with around 20% occurring once and the leading ten covering 0.7% to 1%. Sequencing was performed on naive CD8+ T cells from blood, with Jurkat cell RNA spiked in. Subset reported: FACS-sorted CD8+CD4-CCR7+CD45RA+ naive T cells. This receptor was identified in a human donor in good health. Some libraries in this study had Jurkat cell RNA spiked in.

The CDR3 protein is CASRAGTGHSSYEQYF. The CDR3 DNA follows: TGTGCCAGCAGGGCCGGGACAGGGCATTCTAGTTACGAGCAGTACTTC. The chain employs TRBV6-5 and TRBJ2-7, with TRBD1 identical over 9 bases. Germline loops: CDR1 MNHEY, CDR2 SVGAGI. The CDR3 is made up of 16 amino acids. V dropped 6 bases and J dropped 4; count of bases not matched to a gene: 13.